Sequencing of this TCR beta chain was carried out in a study of cytomegalovirus exposure and HLA in healthy donors. Study outcomes and limitations: Apparent HLA restriction characterized most CMV-associated TCR beta chains in a later analysis.

V lost 6 bases to trimming and J lost 1 base, with 18 bases between them. Germline assignment: CDR1 MNHEY and CDR2 SMNVEV (reference sequence). This CDR3 is built from 16 residues. Of note for this clone: Its specificity is not known.

Vbeta (60) and Jbeta (13) primers were used in the PCR. TCRdb's table, derived via immunoSEQ multiplex PCR, lists solely in-frame clones and lacks some. The sample contains just under 95,000 clones, roughly 77% of which appear only once. This chain connects TRBV27 to TRBJ1-1, with D tentatively TRBD1 (6 bases). The sequence came from a human donor in good health. The sequencing sample was made of PBMCs. The CDR3 DNA follows: TGTGCCAGCAGCCCACCGGGGGGCGGTGGGAACACTGAAGCTTTCTTT. Amino acid sequence: CASSPPGGGGNTEAFF.